This T cell receptor beta chain was sequenced for a study of cytomegalovirus exposure and HLA in healthy donors. It was with 60 Vbeta and 13 Jbeta primers that the PCR ran. Clones were sequenced by immunoSEQ multiplex PCR, and TCRdb holds only the in-frame ones, with some missing. The table lists 65,000 or so clones, 62% of them singletons. V lost 0 bases, J lost 8 bases, and 14 bases lay in between. This CDR3 spans 15 amino acids. Germline V gene data show CDR1 as MGHRA and CDR2 as YSYEKL. The chain uses TRBV4-1 and TRBJ1-5, with D tentatively TRBD1 (6 bases). The sequencing input was PBMCs. This clonotype originated in a man aged 25 to 40 in good health and CMV-seronegative. The CDR3 protein is CASSQELRGREPQHF. CDR3 coding DNA: TGCGCCAGCAGCCAAGAACTCAGGGGTCGGGAGCCCCAGCATTTT.